In its sample, the clone carrying this T cell receptor (beta chain) was seen once. What it recognizes is unknown. This entry belongs to a study of T cell responses to AZD1222 COVID-19 vaccine. Study-wide points: Researchers took repertoire samples only after the peak T cell response had come.

Deletions cut 5 bases from V and 7 bases from J, with 14 bases between. Germline assignment: CDR1 MNHEY and CDR2 SVGEGT. The CDR3 is 14 amino acids. The assay was immunoSEQ multiplex PCR, and TCRdb's table has in-frame clones only and misses some. The repertoire holds 95,000 to 150,000 clones, with about nine tenths as singletons. The V call is TRBV6-2 or TRBV6-3, the J call TRBJ2-2; unclear D gene. The TCR comes from an adult in good health. Sequencing was performed on peripheral blood, taken on day 0 of AZD1222 vaccination. The CDR3 loop is CASSRVSKDGELFF. The DNA of the CDR3 is TGTGCCAGCAGTCGAGTCTCGAAGGACGGGGAGCTGTTTTTT.